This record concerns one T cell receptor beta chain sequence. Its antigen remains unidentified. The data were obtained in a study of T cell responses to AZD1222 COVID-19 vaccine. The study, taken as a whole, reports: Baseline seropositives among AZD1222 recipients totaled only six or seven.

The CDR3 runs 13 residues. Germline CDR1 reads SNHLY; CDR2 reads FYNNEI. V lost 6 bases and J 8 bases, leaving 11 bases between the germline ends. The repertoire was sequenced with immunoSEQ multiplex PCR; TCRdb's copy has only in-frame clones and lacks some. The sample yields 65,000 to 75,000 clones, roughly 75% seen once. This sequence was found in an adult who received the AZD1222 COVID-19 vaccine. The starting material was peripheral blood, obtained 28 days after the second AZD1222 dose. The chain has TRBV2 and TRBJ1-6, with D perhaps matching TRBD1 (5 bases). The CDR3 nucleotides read TGTGCCAGCAGCGACGGGACCTATTCACCCCTCCACTTT. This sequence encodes CASSDGTYSPLHF.